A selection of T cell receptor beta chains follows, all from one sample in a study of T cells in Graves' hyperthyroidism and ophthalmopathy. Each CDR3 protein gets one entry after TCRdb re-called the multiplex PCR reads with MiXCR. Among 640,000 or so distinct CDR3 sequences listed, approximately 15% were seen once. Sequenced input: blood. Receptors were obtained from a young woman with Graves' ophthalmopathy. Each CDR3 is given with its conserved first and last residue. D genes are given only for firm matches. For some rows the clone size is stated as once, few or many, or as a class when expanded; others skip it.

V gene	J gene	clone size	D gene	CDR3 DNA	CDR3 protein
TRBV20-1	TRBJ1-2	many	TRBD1	TGCAGTGCTAGAGTGGGACAGGGCGTTCTCGATCGATTGAACTATGGCTACACCTTC	CSARVGQGVLDRLNYGYTF
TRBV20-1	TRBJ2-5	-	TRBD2	TGCAGTGCTAGCGGGAGGGCCCTCGCCGAAGAGACCCAGTACTTC	CSASGRALAEETQYF
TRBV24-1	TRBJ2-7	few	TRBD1	TGTGCCACCAGCCCGACAGGGTGGGAAGAGCAGTACTTC	CATSPTGWEEQYF
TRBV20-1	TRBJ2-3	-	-	TGCAGTGCTAGGGTGTCGTCTTTGGGGACAAGCCCCATCATCACAGATACGCAGTATTTT	CSARVSSLGTSPIITDTQYF
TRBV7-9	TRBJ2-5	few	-	TGTGCCAGCAGCTCCTCTTTGGCCCAGTACTTC	CASSSSLAQYF
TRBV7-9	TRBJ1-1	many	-	TGTGCCAGCAGCTTAGTTGGGGCTGAAGCTTTCTTT	CASSLVGAEAFF
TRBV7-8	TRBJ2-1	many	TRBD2	TGTGCCAGCATGTCTCGACTAAGCGGGAGGAGAGAGCAGTTCTTC	CASMSRLSGRREQFF
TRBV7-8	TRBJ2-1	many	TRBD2	TGTGCCACGACTATCCTCAAAGCGGGAGGGCTAAGGAATGAGCAGTTCTTC	CATTILKAGGLRNEQFF
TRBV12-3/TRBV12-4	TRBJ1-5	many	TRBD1	TGTGCCAGCAGTTTGTCAGTCTGGGCAGGGGGCGAGGTGAGGCCCCAGCATTTT	CASSLSVWAGGEVRPQHF
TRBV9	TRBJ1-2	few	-	TGTGCCAGCAGCTACTACAGGGAAGAGGTATCAGGTGGCTACACCTTC	CASSYYREEVSGGYTF
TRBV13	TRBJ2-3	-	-	TGTGCCAGCAGCTTAGGCCGGCGGAACACAGATACGCAGTATTTT	CASSLGRRNTDTQYF
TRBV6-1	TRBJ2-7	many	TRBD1	TGTGCCACCATTGCCCGGGACAGGGGAACCTACGAGCAGTACTTC	CATIARDRGTYEQYF
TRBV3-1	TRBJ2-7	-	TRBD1	TGTGCCAGCAGCCCCTGGGACAGGGGCCGGGAGCAGTACTTC	CASSPWDRGREQYF
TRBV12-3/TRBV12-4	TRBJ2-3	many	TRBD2	TGTGCCAGCAGTATCGGGACTAGAGAAGATACGCAGTATTTT	CASSIGTREDTQYF
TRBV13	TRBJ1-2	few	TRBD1	TGTGCCAGCAGCCTTGTGACAGGGAGCCTCTATGGCTACACCTTC	CASSLVTGSLYGYTF
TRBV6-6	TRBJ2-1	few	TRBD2	TGTGCCAGCAGTTACTCCCCGGGACTACGCTACAATGAGCAGTTCTTC	CASSYSPGLRYNEQFF
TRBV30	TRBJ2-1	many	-	TGTGCCTGGAGTGCAGGAGGCCTATTAGATGAGCAGTTCTTC	CAWSAGGLLDEQFF
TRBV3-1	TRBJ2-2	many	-	TGTGCCAGCAGCCCTCAGCAGTCCGGGGAGCTGTTTTTT	CASSPQQSGELFF
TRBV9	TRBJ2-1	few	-	TGTGCCAGCAGCGTAGTCGAAGGGGGGCAGTTCTTC	CASSVVEGGQFF
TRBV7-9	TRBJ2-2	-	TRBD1	TGTGCCAGCAGCGCCCGGGACAGGGCCTATGAGGGGGTCACCGGGGAGCTGTTTTTT	CASSARDRAYEGVTGELFF
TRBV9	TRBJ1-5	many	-	TGTGCCAGCAGCGTGGGGGGGCAAGGCAATCAGCCCCAGCATTTT	CASSVGGQGNQPQHF
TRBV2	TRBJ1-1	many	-	TGTGCCAGCAGTGTTACAGAGGGGAACACTGAAGCTTTCTTT	CASSVTEGNTEAFF
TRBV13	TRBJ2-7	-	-	TGTGCCAGCAGCTTAGAAGGCGGTGGGAACTCCTACGAGCAGTACTTC	CASSLEGGGNSYEQYF
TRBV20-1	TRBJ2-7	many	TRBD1	TGCAGTGCGCGAGAGGACAGGGGAGGCTACGAGCAGTACTTC	CSAREDRGGYEQYF
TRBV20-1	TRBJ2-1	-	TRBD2	TGCAGTGCTGGGGGGATAGCGGGAAGGAATGAGCAGTTCTTC	CSAGGIAGRNEQFF
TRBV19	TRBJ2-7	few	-	TGTGCCAGTAGTATAGCTGGGCTCTCCTACGAGCAGTACTTC	CASSIAGLSYEQYF
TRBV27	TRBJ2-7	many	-	TGTGCCAGCTCATTCTCCTCGAAGTACGAGCAGTACTTC	CASSFSSKYEQYF
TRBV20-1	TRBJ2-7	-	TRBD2	TGCAGTGCTATGCCTAGCGGGAGACCCTACGAGCAGTACTTC	CSAMPSGRPYEQYF
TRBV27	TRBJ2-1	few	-	TGTGCCAGCAGTTTCTTACTCTCCTACAATGAGCAGTTCTTC	CASSFLLSYNEQFF
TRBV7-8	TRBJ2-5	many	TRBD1	TGTGCCAGCAGCAAGACAGGGGTGGAGACCCAGTACTTC	CASSKTGVETQYF
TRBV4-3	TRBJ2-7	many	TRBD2	TGCGCCAGCAGCCGTGGGACTAGCGGGAGAACCGAGCAGTACTTC	CASSRGTSGRTEQYF
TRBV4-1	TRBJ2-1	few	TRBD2	TGCGCCAGCAGCCAATTCCACGGGACTAGCGGGAGTGATGAGCAGTTCTTC	CASSQFHGTSGSDEQFF
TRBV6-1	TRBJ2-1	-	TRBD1	TGTGCCAGCAGTCCCGACAGGGGCCTCAATGAGCAGTTCTTC	CASSPDRGLNEQFF
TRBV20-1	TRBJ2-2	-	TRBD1	TGCAGTGCTAGAGATGGAGGTCAGGGGGCCACCGGGGAGATGTTTTTT	CSARDGGQGATGEMFF
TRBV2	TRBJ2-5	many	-	TGTGCCAGCCGCCGGGACTCCCAAGAGACCCAGTACTTC	CASRRDSQETQYF
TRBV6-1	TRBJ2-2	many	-	TGTGCCAGCAGTCCCTGGACAGAAGACACCGGGGAGCTGTTTTTT	CASSPWTEDTGELFF
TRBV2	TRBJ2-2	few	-	TGTGCCAGAGACGGGGAAGAAAACACCGGGGAGCTGTTTTTT	CARDGEENTGELFF
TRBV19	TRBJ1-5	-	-	TGTGCCAGTACTGAGGGGGGGCGATTCAATCAGCCCCAGCATTTT	CASTEGGRFNQPQHF
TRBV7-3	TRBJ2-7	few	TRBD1	TGTGCCAGCAGCCCCGAGGGGGGACAGGGCTACGAGCAGTACTTC	CASSPEGGQGYEQYF
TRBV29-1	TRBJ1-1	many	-	TGCAGCGCCCTGTACAGACACACTGAAGCTTTCTTT	CSALYRHTEAFF
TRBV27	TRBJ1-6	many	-	TGTGCCAGCAGTTCGGCAGGGGCAGGTAATTCACCCCTCCACTTT	CASSSAGAGNSPLHF
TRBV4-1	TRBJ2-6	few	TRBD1	TGCGCCAGCAGCCAATATCGACAGGGGGCTGGGGCCAACGTCCTGACTTTC	CASSQYRQGAGANVLTF
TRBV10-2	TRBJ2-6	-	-	TGCGCCAGCAGTGAATTACGGGAACCGACCCCCCCCCCCAACGTCCTGACTTTC	CASSELREPTPPPNVLTF
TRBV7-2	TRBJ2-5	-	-	TGTGCCAGCAGCTTAACCCGGGCAGGGACGCAGACCCAGTACTTC	CASSLTRAGTQTQYF
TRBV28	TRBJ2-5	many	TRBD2	TGTGCCAGCAGTTTGACGCGGGAGCAAGAGACCCAGTACTTC	CASSLTREQETQYF
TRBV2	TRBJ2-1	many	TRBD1	TGTGCCAGCAGTGGACAGGGCTACAATGAGCAGTTCTTC	CASSGQGYNEQFF
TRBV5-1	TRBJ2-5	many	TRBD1	TGCGCCAGCAGCTCCACAGTTGGGGGACAGAGACAAGAGACCCAGTACTTC	CASSSTVGGQRQETQYF
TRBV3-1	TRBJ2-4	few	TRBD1	TGTGCCAGCAGCCATAGTGAGGGGGCCCAAAACATTCAGTACTTC	CASSHSEGAQNIQYF